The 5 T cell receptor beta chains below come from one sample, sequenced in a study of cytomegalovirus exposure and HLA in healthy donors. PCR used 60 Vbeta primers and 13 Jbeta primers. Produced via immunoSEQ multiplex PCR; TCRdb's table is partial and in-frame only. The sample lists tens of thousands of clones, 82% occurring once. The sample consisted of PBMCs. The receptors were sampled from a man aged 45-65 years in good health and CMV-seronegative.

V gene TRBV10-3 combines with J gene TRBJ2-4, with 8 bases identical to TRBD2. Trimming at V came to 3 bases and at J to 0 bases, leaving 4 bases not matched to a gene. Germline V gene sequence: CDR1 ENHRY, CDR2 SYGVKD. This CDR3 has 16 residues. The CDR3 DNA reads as TGTGCCATCAGTGATCCAGCGGGAGCAGCCAAAAACATTCAGTACTTC. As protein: CAISDPAGAAKNIQYF.

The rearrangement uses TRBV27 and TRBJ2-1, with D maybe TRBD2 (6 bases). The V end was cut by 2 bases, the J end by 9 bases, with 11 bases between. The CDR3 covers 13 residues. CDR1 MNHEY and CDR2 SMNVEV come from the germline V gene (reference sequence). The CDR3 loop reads CASSLTQGGEQFF. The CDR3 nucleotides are TGTGCCAGCAGTTTAACGCAGGGAGGTGAGCAGTTCTTC.

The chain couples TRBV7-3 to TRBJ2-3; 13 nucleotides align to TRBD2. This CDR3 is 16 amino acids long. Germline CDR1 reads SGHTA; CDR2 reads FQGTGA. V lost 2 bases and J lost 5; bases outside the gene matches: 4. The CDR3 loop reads CASSLGLAGAGDTQYF. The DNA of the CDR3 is TGTGCCAGCAGCTTAGGACTAGCGGGAGCGGGAGATACGCAGTATTTT.

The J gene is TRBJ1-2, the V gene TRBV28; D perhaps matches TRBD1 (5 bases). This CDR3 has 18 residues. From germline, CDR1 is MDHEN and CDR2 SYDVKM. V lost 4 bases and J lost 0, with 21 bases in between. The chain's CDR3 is CASSSPLMGPGSNYGYTF. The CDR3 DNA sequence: TGTGCCAGCAGTTCTCCATTGATGGGGCCAGGCTCTAACTATGGCTACACCTTC.

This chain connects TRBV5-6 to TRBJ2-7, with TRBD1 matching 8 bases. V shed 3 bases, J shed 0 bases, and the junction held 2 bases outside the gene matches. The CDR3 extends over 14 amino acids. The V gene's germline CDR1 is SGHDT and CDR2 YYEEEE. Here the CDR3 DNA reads TGTGCCAGCAGCTGGGACAGGAGCTCCTACGAGCAGTACTTC. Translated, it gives CASSWDRSSYEQYF.